A single TCR beta chain is shown here with its context. This clonotype came up many times. Which antigen it targets is not known. The input lacks base qualities; no much larger clone sits a single base away. The junction carries 14 bases between V and J, which are trimmed by 4 bases and 4 bases respectively. The cysteine opens and the phenylalanine closes a CDR3 of 15 amino acids. The DNA shown is the 45-base CDR3, in frame from base 1. CDR1 and CDR2 are drawn from the germline V gene: MGHRA, YSYEKL. The axillary draining lymph nodes of breast cancer patients were the source of the lymph node samples. Sequencer: Illumina HiSeq 2000. TCR beta chain libraries were generated through multiplex PCR amplification. The amplified TCR beta chain products were analyzed by high-throughput sequencing. TCRdb trimmed public reads at Q25 via fastp, called clones via MiXCR and kept in-frame beta chains. Rows with one shared CDR3 protein collapse into an entry with the most common genes and DNA. The table for this sample lists approximately 140,000 distinct CDR3 sequences; around a third of them were counted only once. The ten largest clones add up to under 2.5% of the sample.

The data originate from a study of breast tumors, draining lymph nodes, adjacent tissues (dated by TCRdb to the mid-2010s). Study-level background: The study compared TCR beta repertoires across tumor, adjacent nontumor tissue and axillary lymph nodes from breast cancer patients. The study was designed to assess the relationships and possible T-cell exchange between tumor, surrounding tissue and draining lymph node repertoires in human breast cancer. On the study overall, not on this receptor specifically: The conclusion that tumor T cells originate in lymph nodes was presented as consistent with a hypothesis rather than as directly demonstrated. T-cell repertoire diversity in tumors was found to be lower than in lymph nodes but higher than in nontumor tissue, and preferential V and J gene usage was observed. The data were considered consistent with most tumor T cells being derived from the lymph node and subsequently expanding within tumor tissue. Tumor and nontumor tissue repertoires were found to be significantly more similar in luminal-like than in basal-like breast cancer.

The chain uses TRBV4-1 and TRBJ1-5; possibly the D gene is TRBD1, per 5 matching bases. This TCR was sampled from a female donor with breast cancer. Some clones in this sample may be carry-over from other donors' samples. The specimen sequenced was axillary lymph node tissue. The nucleotide sequence is given as TGCGCCAGCAGCCCACAGGCGGGGCCGAATCAGCCCCAGCATTTT. The resulting protein is CASSPQAGPNQPQHF.